One and the same sample provided the 32 T cell receptor beta chains below, sequenced in a study of T-cell memory formation after mild COVID-19. TCRdb called the 5' RACE reads again in MiXCR, with one record for every CDR3 protein. The sample has hundreds of thousands of distinct CDR3 sequences; around 13% are singletons. Sequencing was performed on PBMCs or a T cell subset sorted from them (not recorded which). All receptors derive from a man in his late teens or twenties who had mild COVID-19 (a few samples of this study predate the infection). Cell type and time point are not known.

This clonotype was observed a few times. This rearrangement joins TRBV5-1 to TRBJ1-2; D is possibly TRBD1 (5 bases). The CDR3 has 16 residues. Germline lookup yields CDR1 SGHRS and CDR2 YFSETQ. V shed 7 bases and J shed 4 bases, with 23 bases lying between them. The CDR3 sequence is CASGLNINRGSYGYTF. CDR3 sequence (DNA): TGCGCCAGCGGGCTCAATATAAATCGGGGGAGCTATGGCTACACCTTC.

The chain has TRBV6-2 or TRBV6-3 and TRBJ2-7, with TRBD2 identical over 9 bases. The V gene's germline CDR1 is MNHEY and CDR2 SVGEGT. Trimming took 6 bases from V and 7 from J; bases not matched to a gene: 10. The CDR3 covers 14 residues. This CDR3 is CASSPLAGKMEQYF. The CDR3 nucleotides read TGTGCCAGCAGCCCGCTAGCGGGGAAAATGGAGCAGTACTTC.

This clonotype was observed a handful of times. This chain uses TRBV2 with TRBJ1-5, with D possibly TRBD1 on 5 matching bases. The germline gives CDR1 SNHLY, CDR2 FYNNEI. Trimming cost V 1 base and J 4 bases, with 11 bases left between them. The CDR3 length is 15 residues. Here the CDR3 DNA reads TGTGCCAGCAGTGAAGGTCAGGGATGGAATCAGCCCCAGCATTTT. This codes for CASSEGQGWNQPQHF.

This clonotype came up a few times. J is TRBJ1-5 and V is TRBV6-1, with 7 bases matching TRBD1. CDR3 size: 13 residues. The germline V gene encodes CDR1 MNHNS and CDR2 SASEGT. Trimming at V came to 4 bases and at J to 6 bases, leaving 3 bases not matched to a gene. This CDR3 is CASSVTGVQPQHF. CDR3 coding DNA: TGTGCCAGCAGTGTAACAGGGGTTCAGCCCCAGCATTTT.

The chain recombines TRBV20-1 with TRBJ1-1; TRBD1 aligns across 7 bases. This CDR3 is 16 amino acids long. Germline assignment: CDR1 DFQATT and CDR2 SNEGSKA (reference sequence). The V gene end was trimmed by 1 base and the J gene end by 1 base; junction bases not matched to a gene: 9. This chain's CDR3 is CSARALRGAKNTEAFF. The CDR3 nucleotides are TGCAGTGCTAGAGCCCTCAGGGGGGCTAAGAACACTGAAGCTTTCTTT.

This chain joins TRBV6-2 or TRBV6-3 and TRBJ2-3, with TRBD2 identical over 7 bases. CDR1 is MNHEY and CDR2 is SVGEGT in the germline V gene. V lost 2 bases and J lost 4; bases outside the gene matches: 6. CDR3 length: 15 amino acids. CDR3 sequence: CASSYPSRGADTQYF. CDR3 nucleotides: TGTGCCAGCAGTTACCCATCCCGGGGGGCAGATACGCAGTATTTT.

This rearrangement joins TRBV19 to TRBJ1-5; the D is unclear. V was clipped by 1 base and J by 7 bases, with 5 bases between them. CDR3 size: 12 residues. Looked up from germline, CDR1 is LNHDA and CDR2 is SQIVND (reference sequence). Here the CDR3 DNA reads TGTGCCAGTAGTATAGTGTGGCAGCCCCAGCATTTT. Translating it yields CASSIVWQPQHF.

The rearrangement links TRBV12-3 or TRBV12-4 to TRBJ1-5; the match to TRBD1 covers 7 bases. The CDR3 extends over 12 amino acids. Losses at the gene ends were 5 bases for V and 7 bases for J; bases not matched to a gene: 2. The CDR3 spells CASSNRGQPQHF. The CDR3 DNA sequence: TGTGCCAGCAGTAACAGGGGACAGCCCCAGCATTTT.

This clonotype was observed a few times. The chain has TRBV11-2 and TRBJ2-1; possibly TRBD1 for D (6 bases). The ends were cut back, 6 bases at V and 10 bases at J, with 13 bases in the middle. Germline lookup yields CDR1 SGHAT and CDR2 FQNNGV. The CDR3 spans 12 residues. The CDR3 DNA reads as TGTGCCAGCAGGCGCCAGGGGATAGAGCAGTTCTTC. Translation gives CASRRQGIEQFF.

This clonotype turned up a few times. The chain uses TRBV12-3 or TRBV12-4 and TRBJ2-7; weak D call: TRBD1 (6 bases). Trimming left V 4 bases short and J 5 bases short, with 12 bases between. This CDR3 is 13 amino acids long. CDR3: CASSWGQVHEQYV. CDR3 nucleotide sequence: TGTGCCAGCAGTTGGGGACAAGTCCACGAGCAGTACGTC.

The table lists this clonotype with a few counts. The chain combines TRBV18 with TRBJ1-2; no definite D call. This CDR3 has 13 amino acids. The germline V gene has CDR1 KGHSH and CDR2 LQKENI. The germline V and J ends were trimmed by 2 bases and 3 bases, with 7 bases remaining between them. Here the CDR3 reads CASSPGEDYGYTF. Written as DNA, the CDR3 is TGTGCCAGCTCACCAGGGGAAGACTATGGCTACACCTTC.

This clonotype was picked up a small number of times. The chain is built from TRBV6-5 and TRBJ1-3, with D perhaps TRBD1 (6 bases). The CDR3 spans 15 residues. Germline lookup yields CDR1 MNHEY and CDR2 SVGAGI. Trimming pared 0 bases from V and 0 bases from J, leaving 6 bases between. This CDR3 reads CASSYSDSSGNTIYF. CDR3 coding DNA: TGTGCCAGCAGTTACTCGGACAGCTCTGGAAACACCATATATTTT.

The chain carries TRBV7-3 and TRBJ2-3; tentatively, D is TRBD2 (6 bases). Germline V lookup: CDR1 SGHTA, CDR2 FQGTGA. The CDR3 is made up of 16 amino acids. V shed 1 base and J shed 8 bases, with 19 bases lying between them. The CDR3, as DNA: TGTGCCAGCAGCTTAAGCCCGGGGCGGCCCGGGGGTACGCAGTATTTT. Amino acids: CASSLSPGRPGGTQYF. The complete variable domain, with remaining parts taken from reference TRBV7-3 and TRBJ2-3, reads GAGVSQTPSNKVTEKGKYVELRCDPISGHTALYWYRQSLGQGPEFLIYFQGTGAADDSGLPNDRFFAVRPEGSVSTLKIQRTERGDSAVYLCASSLSPGRPGGTQYFGPGTRLTVL.

This clonotype came up a few times. A much more abundant neighbour one base away suggests this may be a read error. The rearrangement links TRBV3-1 to TRBJ2-5, with D possibly TRBD1 on 6 matching bases. V dropped 5 bases and J dropped 0 bases, with 10 bases sitting between them. This CDR3 comprises 14 residues. The germline gives CDR1 LGHDT, CDR2 YNNKEL (reference sequence). CDR3 bases: TGTGCCAGCAGCTACTACAGGGACCAAGAGACCCAGTACTTC. The encoded protein is CASSYYRDQETQYF.

V gene TRBV18 combines with J gene TRBJ2-5, with D unclear. Germline V gene data show CDR1 as KGHSH and CDR2 as LQKENI. The CDR3 loop spans 15 amino acids. Trimming shortened V by 3 bases and J by 4 bases, and 15 bases separated the two germline ends. The CDR3 reads CASSPSRRGGETQYF. CDR3 in DNA: TGTGCCAGCTCACCTTCCAGACGAGGTGGAGAGACCCAGTACTTC.

Many counts were recorded for this clonotype. The chain recombines TRBV29-1 with TRBJ2-5; maybe TRBD1 (5 bases). Per germline, CDR1 SQVTM and CDR2 ANQGSEA. Trimming stripped 3 bases from V and 1 base from J, with 12 bases between. The CDR3 extends over 14 amino acids. The CDR3 bases are TGCAGCGTTGAGCCTTTAGACAGCCAAGAGACCCAGTACTTC. It specifies CSVEPLDSQETQYF.

This clonotype was picked up many times. The rearrangement joins TRBV7-2 to TRBJ2-7; 9 nucleotides align to TRBD2. Germline-derived CDR1 and CDR2 are SGHTA and FQGNSA. After removal of 3 bases from V and 4 bases from J, the junction contained 4 bases not matched to a gene. This CDR3 comprises 14 residues. CDR3 DNA sequence: TGTGCCAGCAGCTTCGCGGGGGGGCCGTACGAGCAGTACTTC. It specifies CASSFAGGPYEQYF.

The rearrangement joins TRBV5-1 to TRBJ1-1; 9 positions agree with TRBD1. The CDR3 runs 15 residues. The germline V gene has CDR1 SGHRS and CDR2 YFSETQ. Unmatched junction bases numbered 9, after V lost 4 bases and J lost 5 bases. The CDR3 DNA is TGCGCCAGCAGCAAAGGGACAGGGCTGGAGACTGAAGCTTTCTTT. It specifies CASSKGTGLETEAFF. Looking up the rest from reference TRBV5-1 and TRBJ1-1 gives the full variable domain: KAGVTQTPRYLIKTRGQQVTLSCSPISGHRSVSWYQQTPGQGLQFLFEYFSETQRNKGNFPGRFSGRQFSNSRSEMNVSTLELGDSALYLCASSKGTGLETEAFFGQGTRLTVV.

This clonotype was seen at least ten times. This chain links TRBV3-1 with TRBJ2-3; perhaps TRBD2 as D (5 bases). V lost 2 bases and J 11 bases, leaving 20 bases between the germline ends. Germline-derived CDR1 and CDR2 are LGHDT and YNNKEL (reference sequence). The CDR3 sequence is 15 residues long. The CDR3 loop is CASSQLVRGGRRQYF. CDR3 nucleotide sequence: TGTGCCAGCAGCCAACTAGTACGTGGAGGACGAAGGCAGTATTTT.

In its sample, this clonotype was seen a few times. The rearrangement uses TRBV30 and TRBJ2-7, with 8 bases identical to TRBD2. Trimming cost V 7 bases and J 3 bases; bases outside gene matches: 5. The germline CDR1 and CDR2 sequences are GTSNPN and SVGIG (reference sequence). The CDR3 loop spans 12 amino acids. The CDR3, as DNA: TGTGCCTCACACGGGGGGGGCTACGAGCAGTACTTC. As protein: CASHGGGYEQYF.

The chain combines TRBV6-2 or TRBV6-3 with TRBJ1-5; D may be TRBD1 (6 bases). V was trimmed by 2 bases and J by 2 bases, leaving 10 bases between them. Per germline, CDR1 MNHEY and CDR2 SVGEGT. The CDR3 length is 15 residues. In nucleotides, the CDR3 is TGTGCCAGCAGTTACCCGGGGGCCGGCAATCAGCCCCAGCATTTT. It translates to CASSYPGAGNQPQHF.

The rearrangement uses TRBV9 and TRBJ2-3, with D perhaps matching TRBD2 (5 bases). The CDR3 length is 14 residues. Trimming shortened V by 0 bases and J by 4 bases, and 9 bases separated the two germline ends. The germline V gene encodes CDR1 SGDLS and CDR2 YYNGEE. CDR3 sequence (DNA): TGTGCCAGCAGCGTAGACGGGGAACCAGATACGCAGTATTTT. This gives the protein CASSVDGEPDTQYF.

This clonotype has just a few counts. The chain recombines TRBV25-1 with TRBJ2-4; the D gene is possibly TRBD1 (6 bases). Trimming pared 4 bases from V and 7 bases from J, leaving 11 bases between. CDR1 MGHDK and CDR2 SYGVNS come from the germline V gene. This CDR3 is 13 amino acids long. The CDR3 bases are TGTGCCAGCAGTGTCAGGGGTGGGAACATTCAGTACTTC. Protein sequence: CASSVRGGNIQYF.

The J gene is TRBJ2-3, the V gene TRBV20-1, with D possibly TRBD2 on 6 matching bases. Trimming removed 0 bases from V and 0 bases from J, with 16 bases in between. CDR3 length: 17 amino acids. Germline V CDR1 and CDR2: DFQATT, SNEGSKA (reference sequence). CDR3 residues: CSARDSGGPRSTDTQYF. CDR3 bases: TGCAGTGCTAGAGATTCCGGGGGACCACGTAGCACAGATACGCAGTATTTT.

The chain has TRBV7-2 and TRBJ1-4; D not certain. Germline loops: CDR1 SGHTA, CDR2 FQGNSA. The ends were cut back, 5 bases at V and 3 bases at J, with 13 bases in the middle. This CDR3 has 15 residues. The CDR3 DNA sequence: TGTGCCAGCAGCCTAACAGCAATACCTAATGAAAAACTGTTTTTT. This sequence encodes CASSLTAIPNEKLFF.

The chain combines TRBV3-1 with TRBJ2-5, with D hard to call. Deletions cut 4 bases from V and 7 bases from J, with 13 bases between. The germline V gene encodes CDR1 LGHDT and CDR2 YNNKEL (reference sequence). The CDR3 loop spans 13 amino acids. The CDR3 nucleotides read TGTGCCAGCAGCCCATTCAACGGCGTGACCCAGTACTTC. Translating gives CASSPFNGVTQYF.

The chain couples TRBV29-1 to TRBJ2-3, with 7 bases that match TRBD2. The CDR3 is 13 residues long. The V gene's germline CDR1 is SQVTM and CDR2 ANQGSEA. V was pared by 7 bases and J by 3 bases, with 7 bases of the junction left unmatched. CDR3: CSGGEGPTDTQYF. CDR3 coding DNA: TGCAGCGGTGGGGAGGGCCCGACAGATACGCAGTATTTT.

In this sample, this clonotype turned up many times. The chain is built from TRBV7-2 and TRBJ2-1; 14 nucleotides match TRBD2. The germline V gene encodes CDR1 SGHTA and CDR2 FQGNSA. Trimming cost V 1 base and J 1 base; bases outside gene matches: 3. The CDR3 runs 18 residues. DNA for the CDR3: TGTGCCAGCAGCTTAGGTGGACTAGCGGGGGGTTCCTACAATGAGCAGTTCTTC. Its translation is CASSLGGLAGGSYNEQFF. Full variable domain (outside the CDR3, taken from reference TRBV7-2 and TRBJ2-1): GAGVSQSPSNKVTEKGKDVELRCDPISGHTALYWYRQSLGQGLEFLIYFQGNSAPDKSGLPSDRFSAERTGGSVSTLTIQRTQQEDSAVYLCASSLGGLAGGSYNEQFFGPGTRLTVL.

This clonotype was seen a single time. V usage is TRBV12-5 and J usage is TRBJ2-5; weak D call: TRBD1 (5 bases). Germline CDR1 is LGHNT and CDR2 is FRNRAP. CDR3 length: 14 amino acids. Trimming took 5 bases from V and 5 from J, leaving 15 bases between them. In DNA form, the CDR3 reads TGTGCTAGTGGTGGCCCGTTAGGGGCGGAGACCCAGTACTTC. This sequence encodes CASGGPLGAETQYF.

This clonotype was picked up a small number of times. This chain links TRBV11-2 with TRBJ2-7; a weak D match, TRBD2 (5 bases). The V gene's germline CDR1 is SGHAT and CDR2 FQNNGV. This CDR3 comprises 13 residues. The germline V and J ends were trimmed by 1 base and 7 bases, with 11 bases remaining between them. CDR3 sequence reads: CASSLVGEREQYF. As DNA, the CDR3 is TGTGCCAGCAGCTTAGTCGGGGAGAGGGAGCAGTACTTC.

A few counts support this clonotype. The CDR3 region has the DNA TGCGCCAGCAGTATTCCGTCCTCGGGAGAGACCCAGTACTTC. Protein sequence: CASSIPSSGETQYF. The chain employs TRBV5-1 and TRBJ2-5; D remains ambiguous. V lost 5 bases and J lost 4, with 15 bases in between. Germline CDR1 SGHRS, CDR2 YFSETQ. This CDR3 comprises 14 residues.

In its sample, this clonotype was seen a few times. The chain joins TRBV20-1 to TRBJ1-5, with D possibly matching TRBD1 (5 bases). The germline CDR1 and CDR2 sequences are DFQATT and SNEGSKA (reference sequence). Deletions cut 6 bases from V and 2 bases from J, with 11 bases between. This CDR3 contains 13 residues. The CDR3 bases are TGCAGTGCCGGGGGAAGAGGCAATCAGCCCCAGCATTTT. Translation gives CSAGGRGNQPQHF.